This T cell receptor beta chain was profiled in a study of blood T cell repertoires in COVID-19. Study background: COVID-19 samples, acute and convalescent, were from the United States, Italy and Spain.

The method was immunoSEQ multiplex PCR; TCRdb's version includes in-frame clones alone and lacks a portion of them. The table has some 99,000 clones, less than 85% seen once. In its sample, this clone was seen once. The TCR sequence derives from a woman aged 55-75 years with acute or convalescent COVID-19. The specimen was peripheral blood.

The CDR3 DNA reads as TGCGCCAGCAATCCCGGTCCTACCATTCCGTACTATGGCTACACCTTC. The encoded protein is CASNPGPTIPYYGYTF. This chain uses TRBV4-1 with TRBJ1-2, with D hard to call. Per germline, CDR1 MGHRA and CDR2 YSYEKL. CDR3 length: 16 residues. V was clipped by 7 bases and J by 3 bases, with 21 bases between them.